This T cell receptor (beta chain) was obtained from a study of identical twins. With respect to this clonotype: What it binds is unknown.

Through template switching, a universal primer site was introduced, and the cDNA contained unique molecular identifiers. TCRdb reprocessed the 5' RACE reads via MiXCR and lists one record per CDR3 protein. The sample yields 400,000 to 550,000 distinct CDR3 sequences, 24% seen once. Points from the study as a whole: While abundant cord blood beta clonotypes carried fewer insertions, memory repertoires showed no such pattern.

CDR3 size: 11 residues. The germline V and J ends were trimmed by 6 bases and 5 bases, with 7 bases remaining between them. Germline CDR1 ENHRY, CDR2 SYGVKD. This sample was shared with a second study, whose subject was T cells expressing NK-cell markers. That source notes: The CD3+CD56-NKG2C+ fraction was also led by these clonotypes in several donors. What remained unclear was the HCMV specificity of expanded NKG2C+ T cell clones.

The sequencing sample was made of CD4+ T cells sorted from blood. The TCR comes from a woman younger than 35 in good health. This rearrangement joins TRBV10-3 to TRBJ2-5; D is possibly TRBD1 (5 bases). CDR3 amino acids: CAIRQAETQYF. The CDR3 nucleotides are TGTGCCATCAGACAGGCGGAGACCCAGTACTTC.